The 21 T cell receptor beta chains below come from one sample, sequenced in a study of shared clonotypes between healthy human individuals. Sequencing was performed with immunoSEQ multiplex PCR; in TCRdb, only in-frame clones are kept and a portion is missing. This table holds millions of clones, just over 90% found once. Sample: naive CD4+ T cells from PBMCs. The subset is: CD45RA+ positively selected. All receptors derive from a man aged 18 to 29 in good health. Some clones in this sample may be carry-over from other donors' samples.

The chain combines TRBV25-1 with TRBJ2-1; 13 bases fit TRBD2. Germline CDR1 is MGHDK and CDR2 is SYGVNS. CDR3 length equals 16 residues. V gave up 4 bases and J gave up 8 bases; unmatched junction bases: 8. CDR3: CASSVWTSGSTDEQFF. In DNA, the CDR3 is TGTGCCAGCAGTGTGTGGACTAGCGGGAGTACCGATGAGCAGTTCTTC.

Notes on this clone: Other DNA variants within this sample encode the same CDR3. This chain links TRBV4-2 with TRBJ2-7; 8 nucleotides line up with TRBD2. The CDR3 spans 15 residues. J lost 6 bases, V lost 0 bases, and 7 bases had no gene match. Germline V gene sequence: CDR1 LGHNA, CDR2 YNFKEQ. The CDR3 loop reads CASSQDLLAGLEQYF. The CDR3 DNA reads as TGTGCCAGCAGCCAAGACCTTCTAGCGGGCCTCGAGCAGTACTTC.

The gene calls are TRBV18 and TRBJ2-4; perhaps D is TRBD1 or TRBD2 (5 bases each). The CDR3 is 15 amino acids. The V end lost 6 bases, the J end lost 15 bases, and 27 bases lay between the germline ends. CDR1 KGHSH and CDR2 LQKENI come from the germline V gene. The CDR3 DNA follows: TGTGCCAGCTCCAGCAATTCGGGGCCTATAGGGCCTCCGTACTTC. This gives the protein CASSSNSGPIGPPYF.

This chain uses TRBV4-1 with TRBJ2-5; the match to TRBD2 covers 9 bases. This CDR3 spans 13 amino acids. CDR1 and CDR2 (germline): MGHRA, YSYEKL. Unmatched junction bases numbered 2, after V lost 8 bases and J lost 1 base. The CDR3, as DNA: TGCGCCAGCCGGACTAGCGCCCAAGAGACCCAGTACTTC. It yields the protein CASRTSAQETQYF.

This chain uses TRBV30 with TRBJ1-4; 9 positions match TRBD1. The CDR3 has 14 amino acids. CDR1 is GTSNPN and CDR2 is SVGIG in the germline V gene (reference sequence). V was clipped by 4 bases and J by 11 bases; unmatched bases: 11. CDR3 sequence (DNA): TGTGCCTGGACCCCGGGACAGGGTAGGGGGAAACTGTTTTTT. Amino acids: CAWTPGQGRGKLFF.

This clone was seen just once. In the same sample, other DNA sequences code for this CDR3. This rearrangement joins TRBV7-2 to TRBJ2-1; TRBD2 matches at 14 bases. Losses at the gene ends were 0 bases for V and 6 bases for J; bases not matched to a gene: 1. Germline V lookup: CDR1 SGHTA, CDR2 FQGNSA. This CDR3 region has 16 residues. The CDR3 DNA follows: TGTGCCAGCAGCTTAGCGGGACTAGCGGGGGTCAATGAGCAGTTCTTC. This codes for CASSLAGLAGVNEQFF.

V is TRBV25-1 and J is TRBJ2-1; maybe TRBD2 (6 bases). From germline, CDR1 is MGHDK and CDR2 SYGVNS. V was pared by 1 base and J by 0 bases, with 7 bases between. The CDR3 extends over 15 amino acids. The CDR3 nucleotides are TGTGCCAGCAGTGAATTGGGAGGCTCCTACAATGAGCAGTTCTTC. Translating gives CASSELGGSYNEQFF.

The chain couples TRBV29-1 to TRBJ1-2; 9 bases match TRBD1. The CDR3 runs 14 residues. V dropped 7 bases and J dropped 2; count of bases not matched to a gene: 8. CDR1 is SQVTM, CDR2 ANQGSEA, per germline. DNA for the CDR3: TGCAGCGCCGCCGGGACAGGGTGGAACTATGGCTACACCTTC. Residues: CSAAGTGWNYGYTF. Based on the CDR3 plus reference TRBV29-1 and TRBJ1-2, the full variable domain is SAVISQKPSRDICQRGTSLTIQCQVDSQVTMMFWYRQQPGQSLTLIATANQGSEATYESGFVIDKFPISRPNLTFSTLTVSNMSPEDSSIYLCSAAGTGWNYGYTFGSGTRLTVV.

V and J are TRBV6-6 and TRBJ1-1; D not certain. Germline V lookup: CDR1 MNHNY, CDR2 SVGAGI (reference sequence). Trimming pared 5 bases from V and 4 bases from J, leaving 8 bases between. The CDR3 covers 12 residues. The CDR3 reads CASSIRGTEAFF. The CDR3, as DNA: TGTGCCAGCAGTATCCGGGGCACTGAAGCTTTCTTT.

This clone has only one observation. Compared with germline, one end of the junction differs, possibly owing to a read error. In nucleotides, the CDR3 is TGTGCCAGCAGTTTACGAGTTGAGGACCCTGACTTC. Amino acid sequence: CASSLRVEDPDF. The chain couples TRBV28 to TRBJ2-7; no reliable D call. Germline V gene sequence: CDR1 MDHEN, CDR2 SYDVKM. This CDR3 has 12 amino acids.

J is TRBJ2-5 and V is TRBV5-3, with 8 bases fitting TRBD1. TRBV5-3 falls under the ORF class, with uncertain function. J gave up 4 bases and V 0 bases, and 8 bases lay outside the gene matches. The CDR3 extends over 16 amino acids. The CDR3 region has the DNA TGTGCCAGAAGCTTGGCGGACAGGGCAGGGACAGAGACCCAGTACTTC. Translation: CARSLADRAGTETQYF.

The V gene is TRBV19, the J gene TRBJ2-7; D call uncertain. V lost 5 bases and J lost 7, with 18 bases in between. Germline CDR1 reads LNHDA; CDR2 reads SQIVND (reference sequence). The CDR3 consists of 14 residues. As DNA, the CDR3 is TGTGCCAGTAGTGTCGGACGGCTACCTGAGGAGCAGTACTTC. It is translated as CASSVGRLPEEQYF.

The V gene is TRBV4-2, the J gene TRBJ2-2, with D tentatively TRBD1 or TRBD2 (5 bases each). CDR3 length: 15 residues. V was cut by 0 bases and J by 4 bases, with 9 bases left in between. Germline values: CDR1 LGHNA, CDR2 YNFKEQ. The CDR3 is CASSQEGTATGELFF. The CDR3 nucleotides are TGTGCCAGCAGCCAAGAAGGGACCGCCACCGGGGAGCTGTTTTTT.

The chain combines TRBV29-1 with TRBJ1-5; the D is unclear. CDR1 and CDR2 from the germline V gene are SQVTM and ANQGSEA. V gave up 7 bases and J gave up 10 bases, with 17 bases separating them. The CDR3 is 12 amino acids. CDR3 in DNA: TGCAGCGCTTTGGAGGGAGCGGGTCCCCAGCATTTT. Its translation: CSALEGAGPQHF.

The rearrangement links TRBV7-3 to TRBJ1-1; D unclear. V lost 6 bases to trimming and J lost 7 bases, with 15 bases between them. Germline CDR1 reads SGHTA; CDR2 reads FQGTGA. The CDR3 contains 13 residues. CDR3 amino acids: CASRMSPLGEAFF. In DNA, the CDR3 is TGTGCCAGCAGAATGTCCCCCCTGGGTGAAGCTTTCTTT.

V gene TRBV7-9 combines with J gene TRBJ1-5, with 9 bases aligning to TRBD1. Trimming removed 5 bases from V and 4 bases from J; junction bases left unmatched: 6. Germline V gene data show CDR1 as SEHNR and CDR2 as FQNEAQ (reference sequence). The CDR3 totals 15 residues. The CDR3 loop is CASSPGQGGNQPQHF. The CDR3 region has the DNA TGTGCCAGCAGCCCGGGACAGGGAGGTAATCAGCCCCAGCATTTT. Variable domain in full (rest from reference TRBV7-9 and TRBJ1-5): DTGVSQNPRHKITKRGQNVTFRCDPISEHNRLYWYRQTLGQGPEFLTYFQNEAQLEKSRLLSDRFSAERPKGSFSTLEIQRTEQGDSAMYLCASSPGQGGNQPQHFGDGTRLSIL.

This clone was seen a handful of times. The rearrangement links TRBV4-3 to TRBJ1-5, with D unresolved. The CDR3 runs 13 residues. Germline CDR1 reads LGHNA; CDR2 reads YSLEER. Between the trimmed V and J ends, which lost 0 bases and 3 bases, there was a span of 3 bases. CDR3 in DNA: TGCGCCAGCAGCCAAGAACTCAATCAGCCCCAGCATTTT. This gives the protein CASSQELNQPQHF.

The rearrangement joins TRBV28 to TRBJ2-2; D uncertain. Germline V gene lookup returns CDR1 MDHEN and CDR2 SYDVKM. Trimming left V 7 bases short and J 0 bases short, with 12 bases between. The CDR3 covers 15 residues. CDR3 protein: CASIKDRANTGELFF. The CDR3 DNA follows: TGTGCCAGCATCAAAGACCGCGCGAACACCGGGGAGCTGTTTTTT.

The CDR3 spells CASSQDLREETQYF. The CDR3 nucleotides read TGTGCCAGCAGCCAAGATTTGCGGGAAGAGACCCAGTACTTC. V is TRBV4-2 and J is TRBJ2-5; D might be TRBD2 (5 bases). The germline V gene has CDR1 LGHNA and CDR2 YNFKEQ. The ends were cut back, 0 bases at V and 3 bases at J, with 8 bases in the middle. This CDR3 has 14 residues.

V and J are TRBV18 and TRBJ1-3; D ambiguous. Germline assignment: CDR1 KGHSH and CDR2 LQKENI. Trimming shortened V by 6 bases and J by 6 bases, and 18 bases separated the two germline ends. CDR3 size: 15 residues. CDR3 in amino acids: CASSESTGPQNTIYF. CDR3 DNA: TGTGCCAGCTCGGAGTCCACGGGCCCCCAAAACACCATATATTTT.

Comments on this clone: The same CDR3 is also encoded by other DNA sequences in this sample. The V and J genes are TRBV28 and TRBJ1-2; 8 bases are shared with TRBD1. The CDR3 runs to 13 residues. The germline V gene encodes CDR1 MDHEN and CDR2 SYDVKM. Unmatched junction bases numbered 4, after V lost 6 bases and J lost 4 bases. CDR3: CASRSGGGYGYTF. The CDR3 region has the DNA TGTGCCAGCAGATCAGGGGGCGGCTATGGCTACACCTTC.